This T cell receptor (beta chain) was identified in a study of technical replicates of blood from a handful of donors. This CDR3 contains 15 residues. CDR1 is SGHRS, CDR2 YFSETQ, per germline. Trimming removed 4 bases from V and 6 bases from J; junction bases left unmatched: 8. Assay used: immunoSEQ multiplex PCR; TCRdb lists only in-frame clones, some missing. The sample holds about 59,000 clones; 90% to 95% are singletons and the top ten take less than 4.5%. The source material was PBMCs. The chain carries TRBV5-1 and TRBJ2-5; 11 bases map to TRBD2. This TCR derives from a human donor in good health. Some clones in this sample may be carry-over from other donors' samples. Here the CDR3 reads CASSPTSGILKTQYF. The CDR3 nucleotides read TGCGCCAGCAGCCCGACTAGCGGGATATTGAAGACCCAGTACTTC. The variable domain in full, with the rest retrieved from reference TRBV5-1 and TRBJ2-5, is KAGVTQTPRYLIKTRGQQVTLSCSPISGHRSVSWYQQTPGQGLQFLFEYFSETQRNKGNFPGRFSGRQFSNSRSEMNVSTLELGDSALYLCASSPTSGILKTQYFGPGTRLLVL.